Listed below are T cell receptor beta chains from one sample, sequenced in a study of long-term antiretroviral therapy in people with HIV. TCRdb's table, derived via immunoSEQ multiplex PCR, lists solely in-frame clones and lacks some. The sample holds some 33,000 clones, over 75% seen once. Sequenced here: unsorted PBMCs, sampled 0.6 years after starting antiretroviral therapy. The source is a man between 18 and 35 years old with HIV. Each CDR3 is given with its conserved first and last residue. The D gene is left open where the match is weak. Size values are once, few and many counts, or a class for expanded clones, and some rows have none.

CDR3aa	CDR3nt	d_gene	len	j_gene	abundance	v_gene
CASLEGARYQPQHF	TGTGCCAGCTTAGAGGGGGCGCGGTATCAGCCCCAGCATTTT	TRBD1	14	TRBJ1-5	few	TRBV6-6
CASRMGQGARNQPQHF	TGTGCCAGCAGAATGGGACAGGGGGCGCGCAATCAGCCCCAGCATTTT	TRBD1	16	TRBJ1-5	-	TRBV2
CASSPAYEQYF	TGTGCCAGCAGCCCTGCCTACGAGCAGTACTTC	-	11	TRBJ2-7	once	TRBV7-2
CASSPLENNEQFF	TGTGCCAGCAGCCCTCTAGAAAACAATGAGCAGTTCTTC	-	13	TRBJ2-1	-	TRBV7-9
CASSQGSSGNTIYF	TGCGCCAGCAGCCAAGGATCCTCTGGAAACACCATATATTTT	-	14	TRBJ1-3	few	TRBV4-1
CASSQEAGAGQELFF	TGCGCCAGCAGCCAAGAGGCGGGGGCAGGACAGGAGCTGTTTTTT	-	15	TRBJ2-2	-	TRBV4-3
CASSPKLFTGFTDTQYF	TGCGCCAGCAGCCCAAAACTGTTCACGGGCTTCACAGATACGCAGTATTTT	-	17	TRBJ2-3	-	TRBV4-3
CASSLRTSGSKDTQYF	TGTGCCAGCAGTTTAAGGACTAGCGGGAGTAAGGATACGCAGTATTTT	TRBD2	16	TRBJ2-3	-	TRBV28
CASSEGISEKLFF	TGTGCCAGCTCCGAGGGGATTAGCGAAAAACTGTTTTTT	-	13	TRBJ1-4	-	TRBV18
CSVVSGIYGYTF	TGCAGCGTTGTATCAGGGATCTATGGCTACACCTTC	-	12	TRBJ1-2	few	TRBV29-1
CASSLRGSTNEKLFF	TGTGCCAGCAGCTTACGAGGGTCCACTAATGAAAAACTGTTTTTT	-	15	TRBJ1-4	-	TRBV7-8
CASSESAGSYEQYF	TGCGCCAGCAGTGAGTCAGCGGGCAGCTACGAGCAGTACTTC	-	14	TRBJ2-7	-	TRBV10-1
CASSYRELGEQYF	TGTGCCAGCAGTTACAGGGAATTGGGTGAGCAGTACTTC	-	13	TRBJ2-7	-	TRBV6-5
CASWQGATEAFF	TGTGCCAGTTGGCAGGGGGCCACTGAAGCTTTCTTT	TRBD1	12	TRBJ1-1	-	TRBV19
CASSLDLRGFEQFF	TGTGCCAGCAGCTTAGATCTTCGGGGGTTTGAGCAGTTCTTC	-	14	TRBJ2-1	-	TRBV11-2
CASFSSSATEAFF	TGTGCCAGCTTCTCTAGTTCGGCCACTGAAGCTTTCTTT	-	13	TRBJ1-1	-	TRBV18
CASSLIPGVGTDTQYF	TGCGCCAGCAGCTTGATTCCGGGAGTCGGCACAGATACGCAGTATTTT	-	16	TRBJ2-3	-	TRBV5-1
CASSISPGQNYGYTF	TGTGCCAGTAGTATCTCACCGGGACAGAACTATGGCTACACCTTC	TRBD1	15	TRBJ1-2	-	TRBV19
CASSTPAGGGEQYF	TGTGCCAGCAGCACCCCCGCCGGAGGGGGAGAGCAGTACTTC	-	14	TRBJ2-7	-	TRBV28
CASSLAGETQYF	TGCGCCAGCAGCTTGGCTGGCGAGACCCAGTACTTC	-	12	TRBJ2-5	-	TRBV5-1
CASSLEGTGVGQPQHF	TGTGCCAGCAGCTTAGAAGGAACAGGGGTGGGTCAGCCCCAGCATTTT	TRBD1	16	TRBJ1-5	-	TRBV7-2
CASSKGRNNEQFF	TGTGCCAGCAGCAAGGGACGCAACAATGAGCAGTTCTTC	-	13	TRBJ2-1	-	TRBV4-2
CASSLGTGGSYEQYF	TGCGCCAGCAGCTTAGGGACAGGGGGTTCCTACGAGCAGTACTTC	TRBD1	15	TRBJ2-7	-	TRBV5-1
CASSPGFYGYTF	TGTGCCAGTAGCCCCGGTTTCTATGGCTACACCTTC	-	12	TRBJ1-2	few	TRBV19
CASSPGTLQGEQYF	TGTGCCAGCAGCCCCGGGACTCTTCAGGGCGAGCAGTACTTC	-	14	TRBJ2-7	-	TRBV9
CASSDYGQGTRGYTF	TGTGCCAGCAGTGATTACGGACAGGGGACGCGAGGCTACACCTTC	TRBD1	15	TRBJ1-2	-	TRBV6-4
CASNHRESDYGYTF	TGTGCCAGCAATCACAGGGAGTCGGACTATGGCTACACCTTC	-	14	TRBJ1-2	few	TRBV6-5
CASSLDSVTEAFF	TGTGCCAGCAGCTTAGATTCGGTGACTGAAGCTTTCTTT	-	13	TRBJ1-1	-	TRBV7-9
CASSLGQVVSYEQYF	TGCGCCAGCAGCTTGGGACAGGTAGTATCCTACGAGCAGTACTTC	-	15	TRBJ2-7	-	TRBV5-1
CASSYSPGQTNTQYF	TGTGCCAGCAGTTACTCCCCGGGACAAACAAATACGCAGTATTTT	-	15	TRBJ2-3	-	TRBV6-5
CASSIRAGMNTEAFF	TGTGCCAGTAGTATTCGGGCGGGGATGAACACTGAAGCTTTCTTT	-	15	TRBJ1-1	few	TRBV19
CASSVDGQGRETQYF	TGTGCCAGCAGCGTAGACGGACAGGGAAGGGAGACCCAGTACTTC	TRBD1	15	TRBJ2-5	once	TRBV9
CSVVQWAGGNEQFF	TGCAGCGTTGTACAATGGGCAGGGGGCAATGAGCAGTTCTTC	TRBD1	14	TRBJ2-1	-	TRBV29-1
CSVLDSSNYGYTF	TGCAGCGTTTTGGACAGCTCTAACTATGGCTACACCTTC	-	13	TRBJ1-2	few	TRBV29-1
CASRFQGGTQPQHF	TGTGCCAGCAGGTTTCAGGGGGGGACTCAGCCCCAGCATTTT	TRBD1	14	TRBJ1-5	-	TRBV28
CASSLVLAGENEQFF	TGTGCCAGCAGCTTGGTTCTAGCGGGGGAGAATGAGCAGTTCTTC	TRBD2	15	TRBJ2-1	-	TRBV5-4
CASSLDTGGVNEQFF	TGTGCCAGCAGCTTAGATACGGGGGGAGTTAATGAGCAGTTCTTC	TRBD2	15	TRBJ2-1	-	TRBV11-3
CASSQEHLPAYEQYF	TGCGCCAGCAGCCAAGAACACCTCCCAGCCTACGAGCAGTACTTC	-	15	TRBJ2-7	once	TRBV4-3